Listed here are 10 T cell receptor beta chains from one sample, sequenced in a study of low-dose radiotherapy and immunotherapy resistance in tumors. Described time point: before trial treatment. TRAV and TRBV primers primed cDNA for both TCRalpha and TCRbeta. The authors ran around 20 PCR cycles to amplify TCRs with a constant-region primer and V-primer adapter. TCRdb reanalysed the reads using MiXCR and keeps one entry per CDR3 protein. Counted here are nearly 95,000 distinct CDR3 sequences, 9% to 9.5% occurring once; the ten biggest clones make up roughly 1%. The source material was PBMCs, sampled before treatment. Every receptor here comes from a male donor with prostate cancer.

A few counts support this clonotype. V is TRBV3-1 and J is TRBJ2-1; 12 bases fit TRBD2. Trimming took 3 bases from V and 9 from J; bases not matched to a gene: 3. The CDR3 loop spans 14 amino acids. CDR1 and CDR2 from the germline V gene are LGHDT and YNNKEL (reference sequence). The CDR3 region is CASSHSSGRAEQFF. As DNA, the CDR3 is TGTGCCAGCAGCCACTCTAGCGGGAGGGCTGAGCAGTTCTTC.

This clonotype was seen repeatedly, ten times or more. This rearrangement joins TRBV20-1 to TRBJ2-3; 15 nucleotides line up with TRBD2. Germline CDR1 and CDR2: DFQATT and SNEGSKA (reference sequence). V was pared by 4 bases and J by 3 bases, with 5 bases of the junction left unmatched. The CDR3 runs 16 residues. The CDR3 protein is CSAKGLAGGRTDTQYF. CDR3 nucleotide sequence: TGCAGTGCTAAGGGACTAGCGGGAGGCCGTACAGATACGCAGTATTTT.

This clonotype appeared once. The chain has TRBV9 and TRBJ2-3; 8 bases line up with TRBD2. CDR1 is SGDLS, CDR2 YYNGEE, per germline. The length of the CDR3 is 16 residues. J gave up 1 base and V 0 bases, and 4 bases lay outside the gene matches. CDR3 loop: CASSVGAGGGTDTQYF. As DNA, the CDR3 is TGTGCCAGCAGCGTAGGGGCGGGAGGCGGCACAGATACGCAGTATTTT.

This clonotype was observed at least ten times. This chain links TRBV3-1 with TRBJ2-7; 9 bases fit TRBD1. Germline CDR1 reads LGHDT; CDR2 reads YNNKEL (reference sequence). V was clipped by 4 bases and J by 3 bases; unmatched bases: 10. The CDR3 contains 16 residues. The DNA of the CDR3 is TGTGCCAGCAGCCCTGATCCGGGACAGGGACTCTACGAGCAGTACTTC. Its translation is CASSPDPGQGLYEQYF.

The chain carries TRBV29-1 and TRBJ1-1; 7 nucleotides align to TRBD1. V lost 2 bases, J lost 6 bases, and 6 bases stayed unmatched. CDR1 and CDR2 from the germline V gene are SQVTM and ANQGSEA. CDR3 length: 13 amino acids. In nucleotides, the CDR3 is TGCAGCGTTGAACAAAACAGGGGCGCTGAAGCTTTCTTT. Encoded protein: CSVEQNRGAEAFF.

This clonotype appeared many times. V is TRBV29-1 and J is TRBJ2-2; 8 bases align to TRBD1. Germline loops: CDR1 SQVTM, CDR2 ANQGSEA. The CDR3 is 14 residues long. Trimming took 5 bases from V and 5 from J; bases not matched to a gene: 7. This CDR3 is CSVYGQGRTGELFF. As DNA, the CDR3 is TGCAGCGTTTACGGACAGGGTCGGACCGGGGAGCTGTTTTTT.

This clonotype was recorded many times. The rearrangement joins TRBV12-3 or TRBV12-4 to TRBJ2-3, with TRBD2 matching over 7 bases. V was clipped by 3 bases and J by 1 base; unmatched bases: 7. The CDR3 loop spans 16 amino acids. The CDR3 sequence: CASSFLSGKGTDTQYF. CDR3 in DNA: TGTGCCAGCAGTTTTCTGAGCGGGAAAGGCACAGATACGCAGTATTTT.

At least ten counts were recorded for this clonotype. The V gene is TRBV29-1, the J gene TRBJ2-5; no clear D. The CDR3 runs to 14 residues. Germline CDR1 SQVTM, CDR2 ANQGSEA. Trimming removed 1 base from V and 3 bases from J, with 12 bases in between. The CDR3 here is CSVEGRTNKETQYF. CDR3 in DNA: TGCAGCGTTGAAGGTAGAACGAATAAAGAGACCCAGTACTTC.

This clonotype was observed at least ten times. The chain employs TRBV19 and TRBJ1-2; D not certain. The CDR3 consists of 13 residues. The V and J ends lost 5 bases and 0 bases respectively, with 7 bases between them. Germline V gene data show CDR1 as LNHDA and CDR2 as SQIVND (reference sequence). CDR3 bases: TGTGCCAGTAGTCCCACGTCTAACTATGGCTACACCTTC. Amino acids: CASSPTSNYGYTF.

In this sample, this clonotype turned up many times. This chain joins TRBV29-1 and TRBJ1-2; perhaps TRBD1 as D (5 bases). Germline V lookup: CDR1 SQVTM, CDR2 ANQGSEA. Trimming took off 1 base at V and 5 bases at J, with 14 bases between the two ends. The CDR3 contains 14 residues. The CDR3 DNA sequence: TGCAGCGTTGAAGCCGCAGGGTCATCATATGGCTACACCTTC. Protein: CSVEAAGSSYGYTF.